A selection of T cell receptor beta chains follows, all from one sample in a study of cytomegalovirus exposure and HLA in healthy donors. Measured with immunoSEQ multiplex PCR; TCRdb has only the in-frame clones, and not every one. The top ten clones hold under 3% of a sample with 150,000 or so clones, 55% to 75% of them seen once. Sequenced: PBMCs. Receptors were obtained from a human donor in good health. Each CDR3 is given without its conserved first and last residue. The order of the fields is D gene, J gene, V gene, CDR3 protein. D genes are given only for firm matches.

D: -; J: TRBJ2-2; V: TRBV7-9; CDR3: ASSLAATTGELF
D: TRBD2; J: TRBJ2-7; V: TRBV7-3; CDR3: ASSLWGGENEQY
D: -; J: TRBJ1-1; V: TRBV6-1; CDR3: ASNGGRGYTEAF
D: TRBD1; J: TRBJ2-1; V: TRBV27; CDR3: ASSLGTGPNNEQF
D: TRBD1; J: TRBJ1-6; V: TRBV10-1; CDR3: ASSGAGTDNSPLH
D: TRBD1; J: TRBJ1-1; V: TRBV18; CDR3: ASSQHGQGTNTEAF
D: TRBD1; J: TRBJ1-1; V: TRBV6-5; CDR3: ASSEDRQGEAF
D: TRBD1; J: TRBJ2-1; V: TRBV7-2; CDR3: ASSSQRGQGPYNEQF
D: TRBD1; J: TRBJ2-2; V: TRBV12-5; CDR3: ASGPWDRGTGELF
D: TRBD1; J: TRBJ2-7; V: TRBV6-5; CDR3: ASRTGTASYEQY
D: TRBD1; J: TRBJ1-4; V: TRBV14; CDR3: ASSPSLTGREKLF
D: -; J: TRBJ2-3; V: TRBV4-1; CDR3: ASSRTGGGITDTQY
D: TRBD1; J: TRBJ2-2; V: TRBV11-2; CDR3: ASSQSRGPNTGELF
D: -; J: TRBJ1-2; V: TRBV4-2; CDR3: ASSQERGRGYT
D: -; J: TRBJ1-2; V: TRBV30; CDR3: AWRGGYGYT
D: TRBD2; J: TRBJ2-3; V: TRBV7-9; CDR3: ASSSRLAGEGTQY
D: -; J: TRBJ1-1; V: TRBV27; CDR3: ASSGSGTEAF
D: TRBD2; J: TRBJ2-2; V: TRBV6-5; CDR3: ASRESGGNTGELF
D: -; J: TRBJ1-2; V: TRBV7-2; CDR3: ASSSDSNYGYT
D: -; J: TRBJ1-1; V: TRBV4-1; CDR3: ASSQDWGGIEAF
D: -; J: TRBJ1-2; V: TRBV9; CDR3: ASSVVKMGTDYGYT
D: TRBD2; J: -; V: TRBV27; CDR3: ASSFTTSGYEQY
D: -; J: TRBJ1-1; V: TRBV27; CDR3: ASSLRGSTEAF
D: -; J: TRBJ1-3; V: TRBV27; CDR3: ASSLRGGNTIY
D: TRBD2; J: TRBJ2-3; V: TRBV5-1; CDR3: ASSLKVAGGTDTQY
D: -; J: TRBJ2-3; V: TRBV18; CDR3: ASSPRTGEDTQY
D: -; J: TRBJ1-1; V: TRBV6-5; CDR3: ASSLRGGNTEAF
D: -; J: TRBJ2-7; V: TRBV14; CDR3: ASSQGASSYEQY
D: TRBD1; J: TRBJ1-2; V: TRBV6-5; CDR3: ASSSGQGARDGYT
D: TRBD1; J: TRBJ1-5; V: TRBV30; CDR3: AWSVQGGVYSNQPQH
D: -; J: -; V: TRBV13; CDR3: ASSLADSYEQY
D: TRBD2; J: TRBJ2-1; V: TRBV2; CDR3: ASRSSSGGHLNYNEQF